This TCR beta chain was identified in a study of beta chain features in type 1 diabetes. Study results and limitations: TCRB repertoires of naive, central memory and Treg cells appeared more similar among patients than among healthy donors. When Type 1 diabetes patients were examined, their TCRB CDR3s proved moderately but significantly shorter in all four CD4+ subsets.

After removal of 5 bases from V and 5 bases from J, the junction contained 11 bases not matched to a gene. CDR1 is SGHAT, CDR2 FQNNGV, per germline. The CDR3 length is 16 residues. The whole isolated RNA underwent reverse transcription, so sequencing captured expressed TCRB transcripts. Produced via immunoSEQ multiplex PCR; TCRdb's table is partial and in-frame only. The sample yields about 99,000 clones, under 30% seen once. As concerns this clone: The target antigen is unknown.

The sequenced sample was central memory CD4+ T cells from blood. This chain connects TRBV11-2 to TRBJ1-3; 8 nucleotides match TRBD1. The sequence derives from a woman younger than 30 with type 1 diabetes. The CDR3 spells CASSPRGRGHRNTIYF. CDR3 nucleotide sequence: TGTGCCAGCAGCCCCAGAGGCAGGGGGCATAGAAACACCATATATTTT.